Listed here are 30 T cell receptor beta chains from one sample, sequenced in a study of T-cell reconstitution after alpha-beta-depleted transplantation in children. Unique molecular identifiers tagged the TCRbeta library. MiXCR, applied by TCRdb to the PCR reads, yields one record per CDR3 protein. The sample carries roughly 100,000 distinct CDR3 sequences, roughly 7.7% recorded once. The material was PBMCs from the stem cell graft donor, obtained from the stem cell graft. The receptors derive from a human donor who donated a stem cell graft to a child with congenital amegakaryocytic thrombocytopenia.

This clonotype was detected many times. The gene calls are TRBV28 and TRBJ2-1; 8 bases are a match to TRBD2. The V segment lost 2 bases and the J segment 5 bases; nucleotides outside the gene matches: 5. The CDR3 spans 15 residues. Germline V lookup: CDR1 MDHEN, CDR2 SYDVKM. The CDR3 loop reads CASSLGGGLNNEQFF. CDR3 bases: TGTGCCAGCAGTTTAGGCGGGGGGCTAAACAATGAGCAGTTCTTC.

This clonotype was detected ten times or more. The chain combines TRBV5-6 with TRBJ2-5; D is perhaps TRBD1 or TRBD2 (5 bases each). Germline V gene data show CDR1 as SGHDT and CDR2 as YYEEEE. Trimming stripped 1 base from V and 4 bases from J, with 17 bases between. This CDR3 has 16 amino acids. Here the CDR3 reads CASSLTRGGIGETQYF. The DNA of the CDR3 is TGTGCCAGCAGCTTGACTCGGGGCGGCATAGGAGAGACCCAGTACTTC.

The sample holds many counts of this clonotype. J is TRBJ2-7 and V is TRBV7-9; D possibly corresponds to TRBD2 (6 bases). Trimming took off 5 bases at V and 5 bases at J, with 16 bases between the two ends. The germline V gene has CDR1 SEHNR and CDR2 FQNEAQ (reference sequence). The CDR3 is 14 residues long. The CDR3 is CASSDPGVKDEQYF. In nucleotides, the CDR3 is TGTGCCAGCAGCGATCCGGGGGTAAAGGACGAGCAGTACTTC.

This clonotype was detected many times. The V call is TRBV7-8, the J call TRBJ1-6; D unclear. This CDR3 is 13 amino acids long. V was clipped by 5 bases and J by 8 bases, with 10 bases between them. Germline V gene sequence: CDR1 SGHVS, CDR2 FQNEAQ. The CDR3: CASSLLRDSPLHF. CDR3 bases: TGTGCCAGCAGCCTCCTCCGTGATTCACCCCTCCACTTT.

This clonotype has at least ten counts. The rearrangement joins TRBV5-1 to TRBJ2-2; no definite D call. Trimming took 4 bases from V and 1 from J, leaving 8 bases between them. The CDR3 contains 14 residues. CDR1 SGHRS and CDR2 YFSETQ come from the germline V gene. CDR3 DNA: TGCGCCAGCAGCGTGGCGGTGAACACCGGGGAGCTGTTTTTT. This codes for CASSVAVNTGELFF.

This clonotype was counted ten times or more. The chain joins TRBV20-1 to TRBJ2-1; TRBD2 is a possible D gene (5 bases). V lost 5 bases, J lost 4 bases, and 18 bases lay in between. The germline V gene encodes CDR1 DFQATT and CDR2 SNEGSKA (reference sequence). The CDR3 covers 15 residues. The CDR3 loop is CSAHPGINIYNEQFF. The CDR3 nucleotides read TGCAGTGCTCACCCCGGGATAAATATTTACAATGAGCAGTTCTTC.

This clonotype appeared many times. CDR3 coding DNA: TGTGCCACCAGTGATTCCCGGGCAGTCAACAATGAGCAGTTCTTC. As protein: CATSDSRAVNNEQFF. The chain couples TRBV24-1 to TRBJ2-1, with D uncertain. The V end was cut by 2 bases, the J end by 5 bases, with 12 bases between. The CDR3 has 15 amino acids. Germline CDR1 is KGHDR and CDR2 is SFDVKD.

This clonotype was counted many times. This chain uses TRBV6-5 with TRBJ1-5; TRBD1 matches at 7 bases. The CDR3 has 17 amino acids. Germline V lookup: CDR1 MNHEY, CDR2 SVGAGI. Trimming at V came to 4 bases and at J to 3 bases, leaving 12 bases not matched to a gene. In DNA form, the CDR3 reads TGTGCCAGCAGTTCCTCAGGGGGAGGGGATAACAATCAGCCCCAGCATTTT. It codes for CASSSSGGGDNNQPQHF.

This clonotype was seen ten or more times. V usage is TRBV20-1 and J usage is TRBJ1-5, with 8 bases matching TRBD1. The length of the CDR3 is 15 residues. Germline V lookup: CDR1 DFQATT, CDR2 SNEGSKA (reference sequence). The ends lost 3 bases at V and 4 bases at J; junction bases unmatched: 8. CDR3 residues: CSARDRAKGNQPQHF. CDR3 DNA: TGCAGTGCTAGGGACAGGGCCAAGGGAAATCAGCCCCAGCATTTT.

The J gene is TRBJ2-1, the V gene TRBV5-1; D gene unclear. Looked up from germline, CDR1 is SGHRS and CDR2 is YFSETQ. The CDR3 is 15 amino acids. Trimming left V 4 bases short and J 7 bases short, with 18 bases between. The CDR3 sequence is CASSPPLTSDNEQFF. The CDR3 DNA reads TGCGCCAGCAGCCCCCCCCTAACGTCGGATAATGAGCAGTTCTTC. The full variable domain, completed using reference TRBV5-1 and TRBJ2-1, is KAGVTQTPRYLIKTRGQQVTLSCSPISGHRSVSWYQQTPGQGLQFLFEYFSETQRNKGNFPGRFSGRQFSNSRSEMNVSTLELGDSALYLCASSPPLTSDNEQFFGPGTRLTVL.

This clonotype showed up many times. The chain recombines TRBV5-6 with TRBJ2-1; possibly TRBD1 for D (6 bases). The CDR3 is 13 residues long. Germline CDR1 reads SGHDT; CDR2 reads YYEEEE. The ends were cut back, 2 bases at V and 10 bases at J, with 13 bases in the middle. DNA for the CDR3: TGTGCCAGCAGCTTAACAGGGCGTAACGAGCAGTTCTTC. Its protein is CASSLTGRNEQFF.

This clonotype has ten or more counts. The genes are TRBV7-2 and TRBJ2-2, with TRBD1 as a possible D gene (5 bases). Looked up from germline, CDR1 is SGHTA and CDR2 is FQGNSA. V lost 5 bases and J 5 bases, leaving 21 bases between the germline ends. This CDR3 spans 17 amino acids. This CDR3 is CASSVPATDPRTGELFF. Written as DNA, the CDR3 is TGTGCCAGCAGCGTGCCGGCGACAGACCCTAGGACCGGGGAGCTGTTTTTT.

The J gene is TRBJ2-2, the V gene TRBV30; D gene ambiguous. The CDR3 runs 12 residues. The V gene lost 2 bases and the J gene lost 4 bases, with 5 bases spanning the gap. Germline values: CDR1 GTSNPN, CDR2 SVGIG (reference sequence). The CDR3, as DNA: TGTGCCTGGAGTTTTGGCACCGGGGAGCTGTTTTTT. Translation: CAWSFGTGELFF.

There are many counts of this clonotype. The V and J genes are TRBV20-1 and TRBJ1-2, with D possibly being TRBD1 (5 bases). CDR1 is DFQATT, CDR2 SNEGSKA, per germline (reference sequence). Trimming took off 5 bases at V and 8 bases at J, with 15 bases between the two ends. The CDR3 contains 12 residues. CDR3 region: CSADRGKWGYTF. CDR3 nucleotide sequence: TGCAGTGCTGACCGGGGCAAATGGGGCTACACCTTC.

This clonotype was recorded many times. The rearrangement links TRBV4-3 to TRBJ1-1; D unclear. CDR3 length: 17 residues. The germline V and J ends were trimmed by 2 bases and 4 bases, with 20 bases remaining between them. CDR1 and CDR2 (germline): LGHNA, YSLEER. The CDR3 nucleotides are TGCGCCAGCAGCCAAATCCTTATGTTGCGGTACCGCACTGAAGCTTTCTTT. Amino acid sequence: CASSQILMLRYRTEAFF.

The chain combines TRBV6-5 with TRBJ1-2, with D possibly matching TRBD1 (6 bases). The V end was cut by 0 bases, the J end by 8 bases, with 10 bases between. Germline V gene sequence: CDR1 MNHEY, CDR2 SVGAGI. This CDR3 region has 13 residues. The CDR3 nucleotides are TGTGCCAGCAGTTACTCACGGGGGGCCGGCTACACCTTC. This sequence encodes CASSYSRGAGYTF.

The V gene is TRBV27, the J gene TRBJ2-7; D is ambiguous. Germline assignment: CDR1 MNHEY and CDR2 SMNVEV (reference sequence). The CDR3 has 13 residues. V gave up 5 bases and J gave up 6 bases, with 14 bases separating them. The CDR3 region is CASSLSTATEQYF. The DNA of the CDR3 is TGTGCCAGCAGTCTAAGTACAGCAACCGAGCAGTACTTC.

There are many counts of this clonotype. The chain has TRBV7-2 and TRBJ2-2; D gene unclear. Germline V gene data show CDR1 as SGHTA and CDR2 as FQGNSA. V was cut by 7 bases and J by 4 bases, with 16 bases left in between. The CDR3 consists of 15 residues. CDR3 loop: CASTLDDVGTGELFF. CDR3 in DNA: TGTGCCAGCACCCTCGACGATGTGGGCACCGGGGAGCTGTTTTTT.

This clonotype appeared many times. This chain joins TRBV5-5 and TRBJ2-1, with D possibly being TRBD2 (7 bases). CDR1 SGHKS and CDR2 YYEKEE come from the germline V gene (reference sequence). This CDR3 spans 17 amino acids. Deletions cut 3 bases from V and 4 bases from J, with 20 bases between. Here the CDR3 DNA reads TGTGCCAGCAGCTGGGGAAGAGCTAGGGGGGGGTACAATGAGCAGTTCTTC. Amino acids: CASSWGRARGGYNEQFF. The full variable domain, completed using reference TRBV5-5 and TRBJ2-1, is DAGVTQSPTHLIKTRGQQVTLRCSPISGHKSVSWYQQVLGQGPQFIFQYYEKEERGRGNFPDRFSARQFPNYSSELNVNALLLGDSALYLCASSWGRARGGYNEQFFGPGTRLTVL.

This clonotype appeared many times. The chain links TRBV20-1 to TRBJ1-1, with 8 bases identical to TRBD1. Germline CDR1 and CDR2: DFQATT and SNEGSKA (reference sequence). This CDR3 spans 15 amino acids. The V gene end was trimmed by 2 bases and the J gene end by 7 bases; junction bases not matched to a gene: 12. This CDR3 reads CSARRTGRSTGEAFF. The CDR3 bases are TGCAGTGCTAGAAGGACAGGGCGAAGTACCGGTGAAGCTTTCTTT.

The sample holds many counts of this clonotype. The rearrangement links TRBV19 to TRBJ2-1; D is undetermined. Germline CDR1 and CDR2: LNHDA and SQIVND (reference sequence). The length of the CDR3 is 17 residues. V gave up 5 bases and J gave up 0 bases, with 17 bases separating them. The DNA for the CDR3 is TGTGCCAGTAGTCTCACTACCTCAACCCTCTCCTACAATGAGCAGTTCTTC. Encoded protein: CASSLTTSTLSYNEQFF. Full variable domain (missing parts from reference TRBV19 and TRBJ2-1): DGGITQSPKYLFRKEGQNVTLSCEQNLNHDAMYWYRQDPGQGLRLIYYSQIVNDFQKGDIAEGYSVSREKKESFPLTVTSAQKNPTAFYLCASSLTTSTLSYNEQFFGPGTRLTVL.

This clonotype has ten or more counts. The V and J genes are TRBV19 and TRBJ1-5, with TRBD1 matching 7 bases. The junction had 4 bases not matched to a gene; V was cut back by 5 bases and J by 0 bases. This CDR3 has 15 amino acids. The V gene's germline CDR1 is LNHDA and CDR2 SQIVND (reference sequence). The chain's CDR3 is CASSEGQHSNQPQHF. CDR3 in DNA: TGTGCCAGTAGTGAGGGACAGCATAGCAATCAGCCCCAGCATTTT.

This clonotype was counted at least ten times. In DNA form, the CDR3 reads TGTGCCAGCAGTCACGGACAGCTCACAGATACGCAGTATTTT. Translating gives CASSHGQLTDTQYF. The chain employs TRBV12-3 or TRBV12-4 and TRBJ2-3, with D possibly being TRBD1 (6 bases). This CDR3 spans 14 amino acids. V lost 5 bases, J lost 2 bases, and 11 bases lay in between.

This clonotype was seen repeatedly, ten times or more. CDR3 residues: CASSGQAHNNSPLHF. DNA of the CDR3: TGTGCCAGCAGCGGACAGGCCCACAATAATTCACCCCTCCACTTT. This rearrangement joins TRBV6-5 to TRBJ1-6, with 7 bases lining up with TRBD1. Trimming removed 6 bases from V and 5 bases from J; junction bases left unmatched: 7. CDR1 is MNHEY, CDR2 SVGAGI, per germline. CDR3 size: 15 residues.

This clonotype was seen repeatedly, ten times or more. The chain's CDR3 is CSAPRTGFPGELFF. The CDR3 DNA follows: TGCAGTGCCCCAAGGACAGGGTTTCCAGGGGAGCTGTTTTTT. The chain joins TRBV20-1 to TRBJ2-2; TRBD1 matches 8 bases. The ends lost 6 bases at V and 8 bases at J; junction bases unmatched: 11. Germline loops: CDR1 DFQATT, CDR2 SNEGSKA (reference sequence). The CDR3 sequence is 14 residues long.

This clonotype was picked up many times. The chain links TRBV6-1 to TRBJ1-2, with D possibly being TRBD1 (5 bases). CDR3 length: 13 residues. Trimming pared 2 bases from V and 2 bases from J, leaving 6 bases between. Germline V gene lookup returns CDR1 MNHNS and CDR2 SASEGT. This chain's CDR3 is CASSEQGNYGYTF. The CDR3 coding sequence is TGTGCCAGCAGTGAACAGGGAAACTATGGCTACACCTTC.

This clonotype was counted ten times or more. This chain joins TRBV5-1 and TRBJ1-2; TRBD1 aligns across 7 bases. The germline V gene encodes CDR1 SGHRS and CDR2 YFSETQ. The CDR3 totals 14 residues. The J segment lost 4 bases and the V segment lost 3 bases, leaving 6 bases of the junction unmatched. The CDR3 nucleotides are TGCGCCAGCAGCTCACCATCAGGGGGCTATGGCTACACCTTC. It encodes CASSSPSGGYGYTF.

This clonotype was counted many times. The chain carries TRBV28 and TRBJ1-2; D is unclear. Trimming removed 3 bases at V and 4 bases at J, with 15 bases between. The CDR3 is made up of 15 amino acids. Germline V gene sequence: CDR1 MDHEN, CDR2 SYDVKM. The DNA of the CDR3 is TGTGCCAGCAGTTTCGGAGGTGAAGTGCCCTATGGCTACACCTTC. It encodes CASSFGGEVPYGYTF.

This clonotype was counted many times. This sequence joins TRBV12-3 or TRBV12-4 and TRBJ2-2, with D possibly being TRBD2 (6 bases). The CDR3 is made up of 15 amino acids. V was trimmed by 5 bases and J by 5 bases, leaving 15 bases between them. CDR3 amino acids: CASSPTRVGTGELFF. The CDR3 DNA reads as TGTGCCAGCAGTCCGACTAGAGTGGGGACCGGGGAGCTGTTTTTT.

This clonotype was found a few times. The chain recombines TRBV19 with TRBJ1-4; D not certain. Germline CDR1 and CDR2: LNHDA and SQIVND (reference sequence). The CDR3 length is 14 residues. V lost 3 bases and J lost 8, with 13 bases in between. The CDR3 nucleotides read TGTGCCAGTAGTATCAGCTTCGGAGGGGAAAAACTGTTTTTT. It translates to CASSISFGGEKLFF.